This TCR beta chain was retrieved from a study of immune cell composition in non-small cell lung cancer. Study-wide results and limits: Tumour TCR-beta clonality showed no significant link to smoking pack-years. TIL tumour reactivity correlated with maximal tumour-associated clone frequency in adenocarcinoma. It was not proven that tumour-reactive clones equal dominant tumour-associated clones.

Normal lung was sampled as far from the tumour as possible, at least 3 cm. The CDR3 contains 14 residues. Germline assignment: CDR1 MDHEN and CDR2 SYDVKM. V gave up 7 bases and J gave up 7 bases, with 17 bases separating them. This clone was seen only a few times. Its antigen is not identified. Method: immunoSEQ multiplex PCR; TCRdb's copy keeps in-frame clones and lacks some. The sample lists roughly 8,100 clones; 67% were seen once. The receptor was isolated from a human donor with non-small cell lung cancer. The sample taken for sequencing was non-adjacent lung tissue. The chain uses TRBV28 and TRBJ1-5, with D possibly TRBD1 on 6 matching bases. The CDR3 sequence: CASTPGGGQQPQHF. The DNA of the CDR3 is TGTGCCAGCACCCCTGGGGGGGGCCAACAGCCCCAGCATTTT.